Below, 20 T cell receptor beta chains from the same sample are listed, as sequenced in a study of identical twins. One entry per CDR3 protein, called by TCRdb with MiXCR from the 5' RACE reads. The table shows about 470,000 distinct CDR3 sequences, with less than 25% occurring only once. These records were also assigned to another study, of T cells expressing NK-cell markers.

The sequenced sample consisted of CD4+ T cells sorted from blood. These receptors all stem from a woman between 18 and 30 years old in good health.

V gene TRBV11-3 combines with J gene TRBJ2-3; 7 nucleotides line up with TRBD2. The CDR3 extends over 16 amino acids. Trimming cost V 1 base and J 5 bases; bases outside gene matches: 9. The germline V gene encodes CDR1 SGHNT and CDR2 YENEEA. The CDR3 DNA reads as TGTGCCAGCAGCTTAGTGGCTAGCGGCGGGCAAGATACGCAGTATTTT. Translation gives CASSLVASGGQDTQYF. Variable domain in full (rest from reference TRBV11-3 and TRBJ2-3): EAGVVQSPRYKIIEKKQPVAFWCNPISGHNTLYWYLQNLGQGPELLIRYENEEAVDDSQLPKDRFSAERLKGVDSTLKIQPAELGDSAVYLCASSLVASGGQDTQYFGPGTRLTVL.

This clonotype showed up many times. The chain is built from TRBV10-3 and TRBJ2-5; TRBD1 matches at 7 bases. The V gene end was trimmed by 8 bases and the J gene end by 5 bases; junction bases not matched to a gene: 5. Germline loops: CDR1 ENHRY, CDR2 SYGVKD. The CDR3 is made up of 12 amino acids. The CDR3 is CAIGPGGETQYF. CDR3 DNA: TGTGCCATCGGACCAGGGGGTGAGACCCAGTACTTC.

V is TRBV15 and J is TRBJ2-1; perhaps TRBD2 as D (6 bases). V dropped 3 bases and J dropped 0 bases, with 12 bases sitting between them. The CDR3 runs 16 residues. CDR1 LNHNV and CDR2 YYDKDF come from the germline V gene (reference sequence). The CDR3 region is CATSRAGGSSYNEQFF. DNA of the CDR3: TGTGCCACCAGCAGGGCTGGAGGGAGCTCCTACAATGAGCAGTTCTTC.

This clonotype was detected only a few times. The chain links TRBV5-1 to TRBJ2-7; 7 nucleotides line up with TRBD2. In germline, CDR1 is SGHRS, CDR2 YFSETQ. This CDR3 region has 15 residues. J gave up 6 bases and V 2 bases, and 11 bases lay outside the gene matches. In DNA, the CDR3 is TGCGCCAGCAGCTTTTTCCTTGCGGGAGAGGGCGAGCAGTACTTC. This encodes CASSFFLAGEGEQYF. Full variable domain (remainder filled in from reference TRBV5-1 and TRBJ2-7): KAGVTQTPRYLIKTRGQQVTLSCSPISGHRSVSWYQQTPGQGLQFLFEYFSETQRNKGNFPGRFSGRQFSNSRSEMNVSTLELGDSALYLCASSFFLAGEGEQYFGPGTRLTVT.

The V and J genes are TRBV29-1 and TRBJ2-3; TRBD2 matches at 9 bases. The CDR3 runs to 14 residues. J lost 3 bases, V lost 3 bases, and 4 bases had no gene match. CDR1 is SQVTM and CDR2 is ANQGSEA in the germline V gene. CDR3 protein: CSVDASGRTDTQYF. In DNA form, the CDR3 reads TGCAGCGTTGACGCGAGCGGGAGGACAGATACGCAGTATTTT.

The J gene is TRBJ2-1, the V gene TRBV6-5, with 7 bases that match TRBD1. The CDR3 spans 15 residues. V trimming: 3 bases; J trimming: 9 bases; junction bases outside the gene matches: 11. Germline values: CDR1 MNHEY, CDR2 SVGAGI. CDR3 in amino acids: CASSYPPGTVGEQFF. The DNA for the CDR3 is TGTGCCAGCAGTTATCCCCCCGGGACAGTTGGTGAGCAGTTCTTC.

This clonotype was recorded many times. This rearrangement joins TRBV12-3 or TRBV12-4 to TRBJ2-1; TRBD2 is a possible D gene (5 bases). The V end was cut by 5 bases, the J end by 4 bases, with 15 bases between. There are 15 residues in the CDR3. This CDR3 reads CASSPGDIGYNEQFF. CDR3 bases: TGTGCCAGCAGTCCCGGGGATATTGGGTACAATGAGCAGTTCTTC.

The chain has TRBV6-5 and TRBJ2-3; D possibly matches TRBD1 or TRBD2 (5 bases each). The CDR3 length is 14 residues. V lost 2 bases and J 2 bases, leaving 8 bases between the germline ends. Germline values: CDR1 MNHEY, CDR2 SVGAGI. CDR3 sequence (DNA): TGTGCCAGCAGTTACGGGACGGTCACAGATACGCAGTATTTT. Translating gives CASSYGTVTDTQYF.

The genes are TRBV20-1 and TRBJ2-7, with 7 bases identical to TRBD1. CDR1 and CDR2 (germline): DFQATT, SNEGSKA (reference sequence). The junction had 7 bases not matched to a gene; V was cut back by 3 bases and J by 2 bases. The CDR3 totals 14 residues. The CDR3 sequence: CSARRDRDPYEQYF. The DNA of the CDR3 is TGCAGTGCTAGGAGGGACAGAGACCCCTACGAGCAGTACTTC.

The V and J genes are TRBV9 and TRBJ2-1; D gene ambiguous. CDR1 SGDLS and CDR2 YYNGEE come from the germline V gene. The length of the CDR3 is 13 residues. V gave up 0 bases and J gave up 7 bases, with 8 bases separating them. CDR3 nucleotides: TGTGCCAGCAGCGTAGCGCAGTGGAATGAGCAGTTCTTC. Its translation: CASSVAQWNEQFF.

The chain carries TRBV20-1 and TRBJ2-5; D is unclear. The CDR3 contains 15 residues. With 0 bases removed from V and 2 bases from J, the gap between germline ends came to 13 bases. CDR1 DFQATT and CDR2 SNEGSKA come from the germline V gene (reference sequence). CDR3 sequence (DNA): TGCAGTGCTAGAGATTTTTCGGCAGATCAAGAGACCCAGTACTTC. Encoded protein: CSARDFSADQETQYF.

The gene calls are TRBV20-1 and TRBJ2-7; 12 positions match TRBD1. The V segment lost 6 bases and the J segment 3 bases; nucleotides outside the gene matches: 6. From germline, CDR1 is DFQATT and CDR2 SNEGSKA (reference sequence). This CDR3 contains 14 residues. The CDR3 coding sequence is TGCAGTGCGTCGGGACAGGGGGCCGACTACGAGCAGTACTTC. Protein product: CSASGQGADYEQYF.

The sample holds a few counts of this clonotype. The V gene is TRBV5-1, the J gene TRBJ1-2, with 7 bases aligning to TRBD1. The V and J ends lost 4 bases and 2 bases, in that order; junction bases with no gene match: 8. The CDR3 extends over 15 amino acids. In germline, CDR1 is SGHRS, CDR2 YFSETQ. CDR3 sequence (DNA): TGCGCCAGCAGCGGGGGGGGACAGCTGAACTATGGCTACACCTTC. It is translated as CASSGGGQLNYGYTF. Full variable domain (remainder filled in from reference TRBV5-1 and TRBJ1-2): KAGVTQTPRYLIKTRGQQVTLSCSPISGHRSVSWYQQTPGQGLQFLFEYFSETQRNKGNFPGRFSGRQFSNSRSEMNVSTLELGDSALYLCASSGGGQLNYGYTFGSGTRLTVV.

V and J are TRBV11-2 and TRBJ2-7, with D possibly called TRBD1 or TRBD2 (6 bases each). V lost 6 bases, J lost 1 base, and 19 bases lay in between. This CDR3 region has 16 residues. Germline-derived CDR1 and CDR2 are SGHAT and FQNNGV. CDR3 loop: CASSRGRSNPSYEQYF. DNA for the CDR3: TGTGCCAGCAGTAGGGGGAGGTCCAATCCGTCCTACGAGCAGTACTTC.

The rearrangement joins TRBV18 to TRBJ1-4, with D unclear. The CDR3 covers 12 residues. V was cut by 5 bases and J by 8 bases, with 9 bases left in between. Looked up from germline, CDR1 is KGHSH and CDR2 is LQKENI. CDR3 protein: CASSNLGEKLFF. In DNA form, the CDR3 reads TGTGCCAGCTCAAACCTAGGGGAAAAACTGTTTTTT.

This clonotype occurred a few times. The genes are TRBV5-1 and TRBJ2-2; no reliable D call. The CDR3 sequence is 17 residues long. Deletions cut 1 base from V and 2 bases from J, with 15 bases between. Germline-derived CDR1 and CDR2 are SGHRS and YFSETQ. CDR3 amino acids: CASSLRAVGTNTGELFF. The CDR3, as DNA: TGCGCCAGCAGCTTGCGGGCGGTCGGAACTAACACCGGGGAGCTGTTTTTT.

This clonotype appeared a few times. This chain uses TRBV20-1 with TRBJ2-1; TRBD2 aligns across 11 bases. After removal of 3 bases from V and 8 bases from J, the junction contained 12 bases not matched to a gene. Germline-derived CDR1 and CDR2 are DFQATT and SNEGSKA (reference sequence). The CDR3 covers 16 residues. CDR3 loop: CSARDSGRAWFDEQFF. CDR3 DNA sequence: TGCAGTGCTAGGGATAGCGGGAGGGCGTGGTTCGATGAGCAGTTCTTC.

This clonotype was seen a few times. This rearrangement joins TRBV12-3 or TRBV12-4 to TRBJ2-1; 13 positions match TRBD2. There are 14 residues in the CDR3. V shed 7 bases and J 6 bases; nucleotides not matched to a gene: 3. CDR3 in amino acids: CASTTSGRANEQFF. The CDR3 DNA reads as TGTGCCAGCACCACTAGCGGGAGGGCCAATGAGCAGTTCTTC.

J is TRBJ2-1 and V is TRBV5-1; D is perhaps TRBD1 or TRBD2 (6 bases each). Germline values: CDR1 SGHRS, CDR2 YFSETQ. This CDR3 comprises 16 residues. V gave up 1 base and J gave up 13 bases, with 24 bases separating them. The CDR3: CASSLPTLGGRGSQFF. CDR3 DNA sequence: TGCGCCAGCAGCTTGCCCACCTTAGGGGGGCGCGGGTCCCAGTTCTTC.

This chain's CDR3 is CASSFFDLVNNEQFF. CDR3 sequence (DNA): TGTGCCAGCAGCTTCTTTGACCTAGTAAACAATGAGCAGTTCTTC. This chain links TRBV5-6 with TRBJ2-1; D gene ambiguous. Germline loops: CDR1 SGHDT, CDR2 YYEEEE. The CDR3 sequence is 15 residues long. Trimming took off 2 bases at V and 5 bases at J, with 14 bases between the two ends.